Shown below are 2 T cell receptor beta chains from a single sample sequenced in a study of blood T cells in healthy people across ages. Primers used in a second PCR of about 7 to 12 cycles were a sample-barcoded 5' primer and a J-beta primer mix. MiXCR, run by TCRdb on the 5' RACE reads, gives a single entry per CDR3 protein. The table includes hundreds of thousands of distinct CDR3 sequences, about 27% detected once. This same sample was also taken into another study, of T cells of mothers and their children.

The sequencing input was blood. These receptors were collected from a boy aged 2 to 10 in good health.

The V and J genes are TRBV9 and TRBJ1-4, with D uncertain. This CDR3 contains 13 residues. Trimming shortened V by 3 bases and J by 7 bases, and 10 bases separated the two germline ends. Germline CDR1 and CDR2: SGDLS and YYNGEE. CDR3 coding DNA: TGTGCCAGCAGCGCCCTTGGCAGTGAAAAACTGTTTTTT. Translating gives CASSALGSEKLFF.

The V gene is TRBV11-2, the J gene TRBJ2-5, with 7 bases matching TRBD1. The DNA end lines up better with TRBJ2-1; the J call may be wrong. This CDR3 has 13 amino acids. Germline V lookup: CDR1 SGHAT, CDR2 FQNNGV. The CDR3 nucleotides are TGTGCCAGGAGACGAGGGGGCGGGAATGAGCAGTTCTTC. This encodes CARRRGGGNEQFF.